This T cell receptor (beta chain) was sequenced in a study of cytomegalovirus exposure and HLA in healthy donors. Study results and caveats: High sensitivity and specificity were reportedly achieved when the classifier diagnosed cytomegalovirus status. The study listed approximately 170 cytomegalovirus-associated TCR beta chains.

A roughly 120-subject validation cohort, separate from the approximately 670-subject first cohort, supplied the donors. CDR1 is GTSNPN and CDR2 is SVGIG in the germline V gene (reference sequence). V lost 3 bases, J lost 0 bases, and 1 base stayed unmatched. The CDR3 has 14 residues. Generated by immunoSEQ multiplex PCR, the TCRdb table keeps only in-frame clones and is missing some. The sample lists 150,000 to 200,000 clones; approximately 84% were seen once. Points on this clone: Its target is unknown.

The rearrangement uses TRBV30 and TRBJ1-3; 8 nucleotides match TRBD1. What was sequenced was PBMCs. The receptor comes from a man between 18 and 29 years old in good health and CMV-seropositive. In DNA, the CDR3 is TGTGCCTGGAGGGACAGGGCCTCTGGAAACACCATATATTTT. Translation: CAWRDRASGNTIYF.